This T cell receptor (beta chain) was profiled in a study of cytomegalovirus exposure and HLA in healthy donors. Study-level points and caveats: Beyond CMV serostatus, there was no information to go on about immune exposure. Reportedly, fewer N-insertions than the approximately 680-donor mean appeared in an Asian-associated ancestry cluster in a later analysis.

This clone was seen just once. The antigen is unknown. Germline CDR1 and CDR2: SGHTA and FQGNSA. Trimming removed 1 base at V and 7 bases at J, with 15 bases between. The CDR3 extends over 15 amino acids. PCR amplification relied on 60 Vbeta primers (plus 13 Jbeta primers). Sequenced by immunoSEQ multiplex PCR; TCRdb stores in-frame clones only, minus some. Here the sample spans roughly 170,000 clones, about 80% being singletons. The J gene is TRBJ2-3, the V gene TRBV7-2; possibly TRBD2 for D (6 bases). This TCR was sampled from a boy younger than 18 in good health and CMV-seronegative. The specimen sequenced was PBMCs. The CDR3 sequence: CASSLVLTSAHTQYF. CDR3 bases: TGTGCCAGCAGCTTAGTATTGACTAGTGCTCATACGCAGTATTTT.